This T cell receptor beta chain was identified in a study of Ad26.COV2.S vaccination and SARS-CoV-2 variants. Study-wide background: The vaccine Ad26.COV2.S was put into the muscle once, or twice with 56 days between.

The study's findings and limits: Total T cell responses were possibly underestimated by TCR breadth and depth analyses. Vaccinated and placebo-treated recipients had similar non-spike TCR breadth.

Sequenced by immunoSEQ multiplex PCR; TCRdb stores in-frame clones only, minus some. The table lists over 350,000 clones, approximately 90% of them singletons. The treatment here: about 20 received Ad26.COV2.S at low or high dose, single or two shots; 5 received placebo; per-sample allocation not given. Day 63 after the first vaccine or placebo injection was the time point for sampling. Participants' vaccine, an Ad26 vector, delivered Wuhan-strain SARS-CoV-2 spike. A note on this clone: Its target is unknown.

The clonotype originates from a person aged 18-60 years who received the Ad26.COV2.S COVID-19 vaccine or a placebo. Sequencing used peripheral blood, obtained in a trial of Ad26.COV2.S vaccine versus placebo.

The CDR3 spells CASTRSAAGTDTQYF. CDR3 sequence (DNA): TGTGCCAGCACCCGTAGTGCGGCGGGAACAGATACGCAGTATTTT. This rearrangement joins TRBV27 to TRBJ2-3; D might be TRBD2 (6 bases). Trimming shortened V by 7 bases and J by 3 bases, and 17 bases separated the two germline ends. Germline CDR1 reads MNHEY; CDR2 reads SMNVEV (reference sequence). This CDR3 spans 15 amino acids.